The T cell receptor beta chain under discussion was sequenced for a study of T cell changes during pregnancy in multiple sclerosis. The germline V gene encodes CDR1 MNHNS and CDR2 SASEGT. Trimming at V came to 2 bases and at J to 0 bases, leaving 3 bases not matched to a gene. The CDR3 spans 16 residues. Clones were sequenced by immunoSEQ multiplex PCR, and TCRdb holds only the in-frame ones, with some missing. This table holds about 46,000 clones, 91% found once. The sequence was collected from a female donor with multiple sclerosis, enrolled in a pregnancy study. The rearrangement links TRBV6-1 to TRBJ1-3; 8 nucleotides match TRBD1. The sequenced sample was CD8+ T cells from peripheral blood mononuclear cells, obtained after pregnancy. This CDR3 reads CASSEYRGGSGNTIYF. The CDR3 DNA follows: TGTGCCAGCAGTGAATACAGGGGGGGCTCTGGAAACACCATATATTTT.